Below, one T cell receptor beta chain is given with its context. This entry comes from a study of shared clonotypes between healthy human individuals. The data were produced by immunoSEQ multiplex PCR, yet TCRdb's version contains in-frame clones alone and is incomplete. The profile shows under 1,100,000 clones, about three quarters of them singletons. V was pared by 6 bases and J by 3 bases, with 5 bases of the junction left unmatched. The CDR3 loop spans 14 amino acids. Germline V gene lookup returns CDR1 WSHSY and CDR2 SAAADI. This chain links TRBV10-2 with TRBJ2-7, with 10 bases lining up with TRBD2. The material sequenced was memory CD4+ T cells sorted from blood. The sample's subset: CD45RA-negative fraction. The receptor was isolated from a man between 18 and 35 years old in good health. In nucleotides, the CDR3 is TGCGCCAGCAGGCCCGGACTAGCGGACTACGAGCAGTACTTC. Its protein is CASRPGLADYEQYF.